One sample yielded the 17 T cell receptor beta chains listed below, sequenced in a study of T-cell memory formation after mild COVID-19. One entry per CDR3 protein results from TCRdb running MiXCR on the 5' RACE reads. In the table there are a few hundred thousand distinct CDR3 sequences, under 25% of which are singletons. Sequencing was done on a sample of PBMCs or a T cell subset sorted from them (not recorded which). Source of these receptors: a man younger than 30 who had mild COVID-19 (a few samples of this study predate the infection). Cell type and time point are not known.

The V call is TRBV9, the J call TRBJ1-5, with 7 bases matching TRBD1. Germline trimming cut 0 bases from V and 4 bases from J; bases unmatched to any gene: 1. CDR1 and CDR2 from the germline V gene are SGDLS and YYNGEE. The CDR3 extends over 14 amino acids. The CDR3 loop reads CASSVGQGNQPQHF. The CDR3 bases are TGTGCCAGCAGCGTAGGACAGGGTAATCAGCCCCAGCATTTT.

The chain couples TRBV14 to TRBJ1-6, with 9 nucleotides matching TRBD1. Germline loops: CDR1 SGHDN, CDR2 FVKESK. Trimming cost V 1 base and J 8 bases; bases outside gene matches: 3. This CDR3 comprises 15 residues. The CDR3 DNA reads as TGTGCCAGCAGCCAAGGTGGGACAGGGTATTCACCCCTCCACTTT. It codes for CASSQGGTGYSPLHF.

This clonotype turned up a few times. The chain carries TRBV9 and TRBJ1-1; TRBD1 matches at 7 bases. The J segment lost 4 bases and the V segment lost 3 bases, leaving 6 bases of the junction unmatched. From germline, CDR1 is SGDLS and CDR2 YYNGEE. CDR3 size: 14 residues. The CDR3 DNA follows: TGTGCCAGCAGCGCCTACAGGGGAAGCACTGAAGCTTTCTTT. Translated: CASSAYRGSTEAFF.

CDR3 sequence: CASSYGDSVWYEQYV. CDR3 in DNA: TGTGCCAGCAGTTACGGAGACAGCGTGTGGTACGAGCAGTACGTC. The chain combines TRBV6-2 or TRBV6-3 with TRBJ2-7, with a possible D match to TRBD1 (5 bases). Germline CDR1 and CDR2: MNHEY and SVGEGT. The germline V and J ends were trimmed by 2 bases and 4 bases, with 15 bases remaining between them. The CDR3 is 15 amino acids.

The chain is built from TRBV6-2 or TRBV6-3 and TRBJ2-7; 9 bases are shared with TRBD1. This CDR3 is 13 amino acids long. The germline gives CDR1 MNHEY, CDR2 SVGEGT. V shed 7 bases and J 6 bases; nucleotides not matched to a gene: 7. This CDR3 reads CASITTGGSEQYV. CDR3 sequence (DNA): TGTGCCAGCATAACGACAGGGGGAAGCGAGCAGTACGTC.

The chain links TRBV30 to TRBJ1-2; 7 nucleotides agree with TRBD1. The CDR3 extends over 15 amino acids. CDR1 is GTSNPN, CDR2 SVGIG, per germline (reference sequence). With 3 bases clipped from V and 4 bases from J, the junction kept 11 bases outside the gene matches. CDR3 nucleotides: TGTGCCTGGAGAGACCTGACAGGGAGGATCTATGGCTACACCTTC. Encoded protein: CAWRDLTGRIYGYTF. The whole variable domain, filled in from reference TRBV30 and TRBJ1-2, reads SQTIHQWPATLVQPVGSPLSLECTVEGTSNPNLYWYRQAAGRGLQLLFYSVGIGQISSEVPQNLSASRPQDRQFILSSKKLLLSDSGFYLCAWRDLTGRIYGYTFGSGTRLTVV.

This rearrangement joins TRBV19 to TRBJ1-1, with 7 bases aligning to TRBD1. The CDR3 contains 14 residues. Trimming cost V 4 bases and J 1 base; bases outside gene matches: 3. CDR1 is LNHDA and CDR2 is SQIVND in the germline V gene (reference sequence). For the CDR3, the DNA is TGTGCCAGTAGTAGTACAGGGGAGAACACTGAAGCTTTCTTT. This translates into CASSSTGENTEAFF.

V and J are TRBV7-9 and TRBJ1-1; D call uncertain. The CDR3 sequence is 12 residues long. Trimming pared 3 bases from V and 11 bases from J, leaving 13 bases between. Germline lookup yields CDR1 SEHNR and CDR2 FQNEAQ (reference sequence). CDR3 nucleotide sequence: TGTGCCAGCAGCTTCCAGCCCTCGGGCGCTTTCTTT. Protein: CASSFQPSGAFF.

This clonotype was counted a few times. The chain uses TRBV20-1 and TRBJ2-7; the D is unclear. The V gene lost 5 bases and the J gene lost 3 bases, with 8 bases spanning the gap. In germline, CDR1 is DFQATT, CDR2 SNEGSKA (reference sequence). The CDR3 covers 11 residues. As DNA, the CDR3 is TGCAGTGCTTTCAACAACTACGAGCAGTACTTC. Translated: CSAFNNYEQYF.

CDR3 coding DNA: TGTGCCAGCAGCCCACGGTCCGCGGGGGGGCCAGATACGCAGTATTTT. Protein: CASSPRSAGGPDTQYF. The chain employs TRBV11-2 and TRBJ2-3; 9 nucleotides agree with TRBD2. The CDR3 is made up of 16 amino acids. The germline V gene has CDR1 SGHAT and CDR2 FQNNGV. V lost 5 bases, J lost 4 bases, and 10 bases stayed unmatched.

The rearrangement uses TRBV10-3 and TRBJ1-1, with D uncertain. V was clipped by 3 bases and J by 11 bases, with 19 bases between them. Germline CDR1 and CDR2: ENHRY and SYGVKD. This CDR3 contains 14 residues. CDR3 protein: CAISDHRTGGKAFF. The CDR3 bases are TGTGCCATCAGTGACCACAGAACCGGTGGAAAGGCTTTCTTT.

This clonotype came up a few times. V is TRBV5-1 and J is TRBJ2-1, with TRBD2 matching 8 bases. The CDR3 is made up of 15 amino acids. Germline CDR1 and CDR2: SGHRS and YFSETQ. With 2 bases clipped from V and 6 bases from J, the junction kept 7 bases outside the gene matches. Here the CDR3 reads CASSFDRRGANEQFF. Written as DNA, the CDR3 is TGCGCCAGCAGCTTCGATCGGCGGGGGGCCAATGAGCAGTTCTTC.

There are many counts of this clonotype. V is TRBV7-2 and J is TRBJ2-5; 9 bases agree with TRBD2. V lost 1 base to trimming and J lost 5 bases; unmatched junction nucleotides: 5. Germline V gene data show CDR1 as SGHTA and CDR2 as FQGNSA. The CDR3 runs 15 residues. The CDR3 loop reads CASSLGAGGEETQYF. The CDR3 region has the DNA TGTGCCAGCAGCTTAGGAGCGGGGGGCGAGGAGACCCAGTACTTC.

This clonotype was recorded only once. This sequence joins TRBV27 and TRBJ2-1; D may match TRBD1 or TRBD2 (5 bases each). The CDR3 loop spans 14 amino acids. The germline V and J ends were trimmed by 5 bases and 3 bases, with 11 bases remaining between them. The germline V gene has CDR1 MNHEY and CDR2 SMNVEV (reference sequence). The DNA of the CDR3 is TGTGCCAGCAGTAAAAGGGACGGCTACAATGAGCAGTTCTTC. Protein sequence: CASSKRDGYNEQFF.

The V and J genes are TRBV6-5 and TRBJ1-1; D remains unclear. Deletions cut 0 bases from V and 7 bases from J, with 12 bases between. CDR1 MNHEY and CDR2 SVGAGI come from the germline V gene. There are 14 residues in the CDR3. CDR3: CASSYSTKAIEAFF. In DNA, the CDR3 is TGTGCCAGCAGTTACTCGACCAAGGCCATTGAAGCTTTCTTT.

The chain links TRBV7-9 to TRBJ2-1; 10 bases fit TRBD1. V shed 5 bases, J shed 4 bases, and the junction held 8 bases outside the gene matches. CDR1 SEHNR and CDR2 FQNEAQ come from the germline V gene (reference sequence). CDR3 length: 16 residues. As DNA, the CDR3 is TGTGCCAGCAGCGGTCCCGTGGGACAGGGGTACAATGAGCAGTTCTTC. Protein product: CASSGPVGQGYNEQFF.

As to this clonotype: The junction departs from germline at one end; a sequencing error may be responsible. This chain uses TRBV6-5 with TRBJ1-1; D gene unclear. There are 15 residues in the CDR3. CDR1 MNHEY and CDR2 SVGAGI come from the germline V gene. This chain's CDR3 is CASNYGTKFNAEAFF. CDR3 in DNA: TGTGCCAGCAATTACGGCACCAAATTCAACGCTGAAGCTTTCTTT.